This T cell receptor (beta chain) was sequenced during a study of control samples from healthy donors and cancer patients. CDR3 length: 17 amino acids. V lost 5 bases to trimming and J lost 0 bases, with 19 bases between them. The germline V gene encodes CDR1 SGHRS and CDR2 YFSETQ. Assay used: immunoSEQ multiplex PCR; TCRdb lists only in-frame clones, some missing. The data contain tens of thousands of clones, 85% to 95% of them seen just once; the ten biggest clones take up 4%. J is TRBJ2-3 and V is TRBV5-1; perhaps TRBD1 as D (6 bases). The sequencing sample was made of blood. The sequence was collected from a man aged 30-40 years in good health. The CDR3 sequence is CASSPVATGSSTDTQYF. The CDR3 DNA follows: TGCGCCAGCAGTCCAGTCGCCACAGGGTCAAGCACAGATACGCAGTATTTT. The variable domain in full, completed from reference TRBV5-1 and TRBJ2-3, reads KAGVTQTPRYLIKTRGQQVTLSCSPISGHRSVSWYQQTPGQGLQFLFEYFSETQRNKGNFPGRFSGRQFSNSRSEMNVSTLELGDSALYLCASSPVATGSSTDTQYFGPGTRLTVL.